Listed below are T cell receptor beta chains from one sample, sequenced in a study of brain T cells in children with intractable seizures. Generated by immunoSEQ multiplex PCR, the TCRdb table keeps only in-frame clones and is missing some. The repertoire holds 110,000 or so clones, with roughly 92% as singletons. The sample was peripheral blood, taken at surgery. These receptors were obtained from a boy under three years old with hemimegalencephaly and intractable seizures. CDR3s include the opening cysteine and the closing phenylalanine or tryptophan. D genes are given only for firm matches. Part of the rows lack a size; the others show once, few, many or a class for expanded clones.

D: .
size: .
J: TRBJ2-5
V: TRBV23-1
DNA: TGCGCCAGCAGCGGGACGGTTCGGGAGACCCAGTACTTC
CDR3: CASSGTVRETQYF

D: TRBD1
size: .
J: TRBJ2-5
V: TRBV5-1
DNA: TGCGCCAGCAGCGGACAGGGGGGACAAGAGACCCAGTACTTC
CDR3: CASSGQGGQETQYF

D: .
size: .
J: TRBJ1-4
V: TRBV7-9
DNA: TGTGCCAGCAGCTTAGCCAGCAATGAAAAACTGTTTTTT
CDR3: CASSLASNEKLFF

D: .
size: .
J: TRBJ2-2
V: TRBV5-1
DNA: TGCGCCAGCAGTCGTACGAACACCGGGGAGCTGTTTTTT
CDR3: CASSRTNTGELFF

D: .
size: once
J: TRBJ2-7
V: TRBV7-9
DNA: TGTGCCAGCAGCCCGCCGGGACGGATCTACGAGCAGTACTTC
CDR3: CASSPPGRIYEQYF

D: .
size: .
J: TRBJ2-3
V: TRBV5-1
DNA: TGCGCCAGCAGCTTAGGGGCCTCGAGCACAGATACGCAGTATTTT
CDR3: CASSLGASSTDTQYF

D: .
size: .
J: TRBJ2-3
V: TRBV9
DNA: TGTGCCAGCAGCGTAGGGACCACTAGCACAGATACGCAGTATTTT
CDR3: CASSVGTTSTDTQYF

D: .
size: .
J: TRBJ1-5
V: TRBV28
DNA: TGTGCCAGCAGTTTGCGGGGGCTGGGAGGCAATCAGCCCCAGCATTTT
CDR3: CASSLRGLGGNQPQHF

D: .
size: .
J: TRBJ1-2
V: TRBV28
DNA: TGTGCCAGCAGTGAGGGTTTAAACTATGGCTACACCTTC
CDR3: CASSEGLNYGYTF

D: .
size: .
J: TRBJ2-7
V: TRBV13
DNA: TGTGCCAGCAGCTTAGGCCTCAGCTACGAGCAGTACTTC
CDR3: CASSLGLSYEQYF

D: .
size: .
J: TRBJ2-7
V: TRBV14
DNA: TGTGCCAGCAGCCAAGACGTCGAGAGGGGGGTCTACGAGCAGTACTTC
CDR3: CASSQDVERGVYEQYF

D: .
size: .
J: TRBJ1-4
V: TRBV5-1
DNA: TGCGCCAGCAGCTTGGACACCTCTAATGAAAAACTGTTTTTT
CDR3: CASSLDTSNEKLFF

D: .
size: .
J: TRBJ2-1
V: TRBV6-1
DNA: TGTGCCAGCAGTGGTTTGGGGAGGAACAGCTCCTACAATGAGCAGTTCTTC
CDR3: CASSGLGRNSSYNEQFF

D: .
size: few
J: TRBJ1-3
V: TRBV30
DNA: TGTGCCTGGAGTGGGGACGGCCACTCTGGAAACACCATATATTTT
CDR3: CAWSGDGHSGNTIYF

D: TRBD2
size: .
J: TRBJ2-1
V: TRBV27
DNA: TGTGCCAGCAGTTTCCCGGGACTAGCGGGAGTTGAGCAGTTCTTC
CDR3: CASSFPGLAGVEQFF